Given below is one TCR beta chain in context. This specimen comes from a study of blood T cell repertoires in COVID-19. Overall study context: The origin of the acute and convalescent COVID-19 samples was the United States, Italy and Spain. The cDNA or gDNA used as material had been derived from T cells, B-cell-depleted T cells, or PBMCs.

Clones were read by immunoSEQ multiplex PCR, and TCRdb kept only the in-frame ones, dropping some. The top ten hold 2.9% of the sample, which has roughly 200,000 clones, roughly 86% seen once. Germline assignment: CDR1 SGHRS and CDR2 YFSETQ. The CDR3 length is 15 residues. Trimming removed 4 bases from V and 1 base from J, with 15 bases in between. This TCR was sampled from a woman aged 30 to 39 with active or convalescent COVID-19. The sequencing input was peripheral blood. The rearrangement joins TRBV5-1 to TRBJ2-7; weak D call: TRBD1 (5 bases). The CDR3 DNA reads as TGCGCCAGCAGCCATCGACAGCGTCTATCCTACGAGCAGTACTTC. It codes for CASSHRQRLSYEQYF.